Following are 4 T cell receptor beta chains from one sample sequenced in a study of post-analysis software for immune sequencing data. The authors incorporated unique molecular identifiers into the TCR beta cDNA libraries. One entry per CDR3 protein, called by TCRdb with MiXCR from the PCR reads. The sample lists a few hundred thousand distinct CDR3 sequences; over 35% were seen once. General study findings and limits: There were a few TRBV segments more frequent in patients than controls, and TRBV5-6, TRBV5-1 and TRBV20-1 were among them.

These receptors have no identified antigens. Sequenced: blood. These receptors originate from a girl under 18 with multiple sclerosis.

The chain links TRBV7-9 to TRBJ2-3; 9 bases line up with TRBD1. CDR1 and CDR2 from the germline V gene are SEHNR and FQNEAQ (reference sequence). Germline trimming cut 5 bases from V and 4 bases from J; bases unmatched to any gene: 10. This CDR3 has 16 amino acids. The CDR3 loop is CASSPGTGWVADTQYF. DNA for the CDR3: TGTGCCAGCAGCCCTGGGACAGGGTGGGTCGCAGATACGCAGTATTTT.

This rearrangement joins TRBV6-1 to TRBJ1-6; TRBD1 might be the D (5 bases). Germline V gives CDR1 MNHNS, CDR2 SASEGT. The CDR3 loop spans 17 amino acids. The germline V and J ends were trimmed by 2 bases and 0 bases, with 11 bases remaining between them. CDR3 loop: CASSEFKGSSYNSPLHF. The CDR3 bases are TGTGCCAGCAGTGAATTTAAGGGGAGCTCCTATAATTCACCCCTCCACTTT.

This clonotype was seen only once. The rearrangement uses TRBV6-5 and TRBJ2-3, with unresolved D. The CDR3 length is 14 residues. Germline CDR1 is MNHEY and CDR2 is SVGAGI. The V end was cut by 6 bases, the J end by 4 bases, with 14 bases between. CDR3 protein: CASRPKHGADTQYF. The CDR3 DNA is TGTGCCAGCAGACCAAAACATGGAGCAGATACGCAGTATTTT.

This clonotype was observed a few times. This sequence joins TRBV5-1 and TRBJ2-7; tentative D call: TRBD1 (6 bases). V was clipped by 0 bases and J by 5 bases, with 12 bases between them. Germline lookup yields CDR1 SGHRS and CDR2 YFSETQ. The CDR3 spans 14 residues. CDR3 sequence (DNA): TGCGCCAGCAGCTTGGACAGGGAATTCAACGAGCAGTACTTC. This sequence encodes CASSLDREFNEQYF.